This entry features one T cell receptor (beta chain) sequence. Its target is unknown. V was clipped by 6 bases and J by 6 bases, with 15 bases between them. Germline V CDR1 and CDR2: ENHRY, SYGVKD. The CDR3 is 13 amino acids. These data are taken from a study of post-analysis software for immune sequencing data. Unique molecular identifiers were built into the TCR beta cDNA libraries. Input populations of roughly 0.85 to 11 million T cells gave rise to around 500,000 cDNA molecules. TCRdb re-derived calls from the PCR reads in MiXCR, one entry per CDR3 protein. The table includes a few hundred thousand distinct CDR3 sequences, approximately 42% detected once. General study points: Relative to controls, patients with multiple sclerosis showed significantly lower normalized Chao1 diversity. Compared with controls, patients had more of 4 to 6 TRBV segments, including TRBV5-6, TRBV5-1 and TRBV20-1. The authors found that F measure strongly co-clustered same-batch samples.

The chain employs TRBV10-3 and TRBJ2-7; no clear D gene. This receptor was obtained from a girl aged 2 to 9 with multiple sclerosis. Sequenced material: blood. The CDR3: CAISPPRVSEQYF. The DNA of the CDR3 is TGTGCCATCAGCCCCCCAAGGGTTTCCGAGCAGTACTTC.